This TCR beta chain came from a study of T cell clones after liver transplantation. Trimming pared 3 bases from V and 4 bases from J, leaving 27 bases between. Germline V lookup: CDR1 MDHEN, CDR2 SYDVKM. This CDR3 is built from 19 residues. Repertoires were generated with immunoSEQ multiplex PCR, while TCRdb's copy carries only in-frame clones and drops some. The table lists roughly 100,000 clones, roughly four fifths of them singletons. The clonotype originates from a human donor who received a liver transplant. Sequences were derived from CD4+ T cells from blood, sampled before liver transplant. This chain joins TRBV28 and TRBJ1-2; the D is unclear. The CDR3 nucleotides read TGTGCCAGCAGTTTGGGAGAACCACCTAGATCTAATACTGGCTATGGCTACACCTTC. It specifies CASSLGEPPRSNTGYGYTF.